This record looks at one T cell receptor (beta chain) sequence and its context. This record belongs to a study of glioma-infiltrating T cells after dendritic cell vaccination. Study details: Glioblastoma patients came from Phase I and II dendritic cell vaccination trials. At biweekly intervals, patients got three intradermal dendritic cell vaccine injections.

All glioblastoma patients lacked an isocitrate dehydrogenase mutation. The CDR3 spans 13 residues. CDR1 LNHDA and CDR2 SQIVND come from the germline V gene (reference sequence). The V and J ends lost 3 bases and 7 bases respectively, with 13 bases between them. This table comes from immunoSEQ multiplex PCR, and its TCRdb copy is limited to in-frame clones, with some not included. The sample shows 40,000 or so clones, 70% to 85% of them seen only once. The chain carries TRBV19 and TRBJ2-7; D perhaps matches TRBD2 (5 bases). This TCR was sampled from a human donor with glioblastoma. The sequencing here drew on blood, taken before dendritic cell vaccination. CDR3: CASSILGGGEQYF. The CDR3 DNA reads as TGTGCCAGTAGTATTCTAGGAGGAGGAGAGCAGTACTTC. The complete variable domain, with remaining parts taken from reference TRBV19 and TRBJ2-7, reads DGGITQSPKYLFRKEGQNVTLSCEQNLNHDAMYWYRQDPGQGLRLIYYSQIVNDFQKGDIAEGYSVSREKKESFPLTVTSAQKNPTAFYLCASSILGGGEQYFGPGTRLTVT.